The clone carrying this TCR beta chain was detected a few times. No antigen is known for it. Time point given: blood at routine non-recurrence follow-up after resection. Germline CDR1 reads LGHNA; CDR2 reads YNFKEQ. The trim removed 2 bases at V and 4 bases at J, leaving 9 bases unmatched. CDR3 length: 16 amino acids. This specimen comes from a study of spatial heterogeneity in lung cancer. About the research overall: The donors, about 74 patients with untreated early-stage non-small cell lung cancer, provided the samples. The average count in raw reads for each unique TCR and UMI combination exceeded nine appearances. Study findings and constraints: Ubiquitous expanded tumor TCRs were seen in blood more at resection than at follow-up.

Every TCR cDNA molecule bore its own unique molecular identifier. One entry per CDR3 protein, called by TCRdb with MiXCR from the 5' RACE reads. Among 110,000 or so distinct CDR3 sequences listed, 9.5% to 14% were seen once. This material consisted of PBMCs, taken at follow-up. The chain is built from TRBV4-2 and TRBJ1-2; 8 bases match TRBD1. The receptor comes from a female donor with early-stage non-small cell lung cancer. For the CDR3, the DNA is TGTGCCAGCAGCCAAAACCCGGGACAGGCGTCCTATGGCTACACCTTC. This encodes CASSQNPGQASYGYTF.